The following is a T cell receptor (beta chain) sequence with its context. Its antigen is as yet unknown. Serum thyroxine and TRAb, along with clinical symptoms, thyroid ultrasound and orbital computed tomography, were what diagnosis relied on. 8.5 to 10 ml of fresh blood yielded the PBMCs by density gradient. RNA transcripts yielded amplified TCR beta CDR3 regions. Second-round multiplex PCR came after a first-round RT-PCR that employed HTBI primers. Via MiXCR, TCRdb re-called the multiplex PCR reads, giving one row per CDR3 protein. The sample carries 650,000 to 900,000 distinct CDR3 sequences, 40% recorded once. CDR1 SGHVS and CDR2 FQNEAQ come from the germline V gene. CDR3 length: 15 amino acids. V lost 5 bases and J 3 bases, leaving 16 bases between the germline ends. This sample was included in a study of Graves' ophthalmopathy and Graves' hyperthyroidism. The study, taken as a whole, reports: Ophthalmopathy cases were distinguished from stable hyperthyroidism by a 13-signature model, reaching about 85% sensitivity and over 80% specificity.

V usage is TRBV7-8 and J usage is TRBJ1-1; no reliable D call. The sequencing input was peripheral blood. This clonotype was sampled from an adult man with Graves' ophthalmopathy. DNA of the CDR3: TGTGCCAGCAGCCCCCAGCAACTAATATACACTGAAGCTTTCTTT. Translated, it gives CASSPQQLIYTEAFF.